The 14 T cell receptor beta chains below all came from one sample that was sequenced in a study of blood T cell repertoires in COVID-19. Only in-frame clones appear in the TCRdb table, and some are missing; sequencing was by immunoSEQ multiplex PCR. Here the sample spans 150,000 to 200,000 clones, 75% to 80% being singletons. Material for sequencing was peripheral blood. These receptors were collected from a woman in her seventies with acute or convalescent COVID-19.

J is TRBJ2-1 and V is TRBV30; the match to TRBD1 covers 8 bases. The CDR3 has 14 amino acids. J was trimmed by 3 bases and V by 2 bases; bases with no gene match: 3. The germline V gene has CDR1 GTSNPN and CDR2 SVGIG (reference sequence). CDR3 bases: TGTGCCTGGAGTCGGACAGGGATCTACAATGAGCAGTTCTTC. Protein sequence: CAWSRTGIYNEQFF.

V gene TRBV25-1 combines with J gene TRBJ2-7; TRBD1 matches at 8 bases. Germline V gives CDR1 MGHDK, CDR2 SYGVNS. The CDR3 length is 17 residues. With V trimmed by 3 bases and J by 2 bases, 12 bases remained unmatched. In DNA, the CDR3 is TGTGCCAGCAGTGAGCGTCTGGCAGGGGGCGCGGCCTACGAGCAGTACTTC. Its translation: CASSERLAGGAAYEQYF.

V usage is TRBV19 and J usage is TRBJ2-3; weak D call: TRBD1 (6 bases). CDR1 LNHDA and CDR2 SQIVND come from the germline V gene (reference sequence). The CDR3 has 15 amino acids. V was shortened by 3 bases and J by 2 bases, with 12 bases between the two germline ends. DNA for the CDR3: TGTGCCAGTAGTATTTCAGGGGTGATCACAGATACGCAGTATTTT. Translating gives CASSISGVITDTQYF.

This chain connects TRBV4-1 to TRBJ1-4; D is undetermined. The CDR3 consists of 14 residues. Germline CDR1 MGHRA, CDR2 YSYEKL. The V end lost 4 bases, the J end lost 2 bases, and 8 bases lay between the germline ends. This chain's CDR3 is CASSLTGTNEKLFF. Here the CDR3 DNA reads TGCGCCAGCAGCCTTACGGGGACTAATGAAAAACTGTTTTTT.

The J gene is TRBJ2-7, the V gene TRBV7-3; D unresolved. Germline V gene sequence: CDR1 SGHTA, CDR2 FQGTGA. The CDR3 has 13 amino acids. V lost 5 bases, J lost 6 bases, and 14 bases lay in between. The CDR3 spells CASSQLPPIEQYF. The CDR3 nucleotides read TGTGCCAGCAGCCAACTACCTCCGATCGAGCAGTACTTC.

The CDR3 sequence is CSAKAGTGWYGYTF. The CDR3 nucleotides read TGCAGCGCCAAAGCCGGGACAGGGTGGTATGGCTACACCTTC. The chain employs TRBV29-1 and TRBJ1-2; 9 bases align to TRBD1. This CDR3 contains 14 residues. V lost 7 bases to trimming and J lost 5 bases; unmatched junction nucleotides: 11. Looked up from germline, CDR1 is SQVTM and CDR2 is ANQGSEA.

This clone was counted a few times. V gene TRBV2 combines with J gene TRBJ1-6; 8 nucleotides match TRBD1. The V and J ends lost 2 bases and 10 bases, in that order; junction bases with no gene match: 7. Germline V gene sequence: CDR1 SNHLY, CDR2 FYNNEI. The length of the CDR3 is 15 residues. The CDR3 sequence: CASSESGQGRSPLHF. As DNA, the CDR3 is TGTGCCAGCAGTGAATCCGGACAGGGACGGTCACCCCTCCACTTT.

V usage is TRBV6-1 and J usage is TRBJ2-2; 14 bases are shared with TRBD2. The CDR3 extends over 17 amino acids. Germline loops: CDR1 MNHNS, CDR2 SASEGT. J lost 8 bases, V lost 2 bases, and 7 bases had no gene match. CDR3 DNA: TGTGCCAGCAGTGAACGGGGACTAGCGGGAGTTGGTGGGGAGCTGTTTTTT. This encodes CASSERGLAGVGGELFF.

This chain's CDR3 is CASSILAVNTEAFF. CDR3 nucleotides: TGTGCCAGTAGTATACTCGCAGTCAACACTGAAGCTTTCTTT. This rearrangement joins TRBV19 to TRBJ1-1; D unresolved. Trimming took 2 bases from V and 2 from J, leaving 9 bases between them. CDR3 length: 14 residues. The germline CDR1 and CDR2 sequences are LNHDA and SQIVND (reference sequence).

The chain couples TRBV24-1 to TRBJ2-1; 7 bases map to TRBD2. V shed 9 bases and J 8 bases; nucleotides not matched to a gene: 18. CDR3 size: 16 residues. CDR1 KGHDR and CDR2 SFDVKD come from the germline V gene. CDR3 DNA: TGTGCCACCGCGCCCCAGGGAGCGGGGCGGTTCGATGAGCAGTTCTTC. Translated: CATAPQGAGRFDEQFF.

This chain uses TRBV2 with TRBJ2-1; 7 nucleotides line up with TRBD2. Germline CDR1 reads SNHLY; CDR2 reads FYNNEI. The CDR3 contains 14 residues. Unmatched junction bases numbered 10, after V lost 8 bases and J lost 6 bases. CDR3 coding DNA: TGTGCCAGCTCTCTTGGGATAGCGGGCAATGAGCAGTTCTTC. This codes for CASSLGIAGNEQFF.

As DNA, the CDR3 is TGTGCCAGCAGCTTAAGGACAGGGGGCGGGGAGACCCAGTACTTC. Residues: CASSLRTGGGETQYF. This sequence joins TRBV5-6 and TRBJ2-5; TRBD1 aligns across 11 bases. V shed 2 bases, J shed 5 bases, and the junction held 5 bases outside the gene matches. Germline lookup yields CDR1 SGHDT and CDR2 YYEEEE. The CDR3 has 15 amino acids.

This chain links TRBV24-1 with TRBJ2-7; 8 bases agree with TRBD1. The CDR3 is 16 residues long. Germline CDR1 is KGHDR and CDR2 is SFDVKD. The V and J ends lost 3 bases and 3 bases, in that order; junction bases with no gene match: 9. DNA of the CDR3: TGTGCCACCAGTGATCCCGGGACAGGAGGGGGCTACGAGCAGTACTTC. Amino acid sequence: CATSDPGTGGGYEQYF.

This clone was observed a single time. The V and J genes are TRBV5-1 and TRBJ2-6, with D perhaps matching TRBD2 (6 bases). V lost 6 bases to trimming and J lost 1 base, with 17 bases between them. The germline CDR1 and CDR2 sequences are SGHRS and YFSETQ. The CDR3 spans 17 residues. The CDR3 DNA sequence: TGCGCCAGCACCGTTGGGGGGAGTTGGTCTGGGGCCAACGTCCTGACTTTC. Translating it yields CASTVGGSWSGANVLTF.